These T cell receptor beta chains were read from a single sample in a study of blood T cell repertoires in COVID-19. TCRdb's copy holds only in-frame clones and misses some; the assay was immunoSEQ multiplex PCR. The table has roughly 55,000 clones, roughly 80% seen once; the top ten hold 1.5% to 2%. Sequenced input: peripheral blood. The receptors derive from a woman between 55 and 75 years old with acute or convalescent COVID-19. The CDR3 runs from the conserved cysteine through the conserved F or W. The D gene is left open where the match is weak. Clone size is not always given. Where it is, it says once, few, many or a class for expanded clones.

abundance: NA; j_gene: TRBJ2-3; v_gene: TRBV7-9; d_gene: TRBD2; CDR3aa: CASSSLAFTSGRDTQYF; CDR3nt: TGTGCCAGCAGCTCCCTAGCCTTTACTAGCGGGAGGGATACGCAGTATTTT
abundance: once; j_gene: TRBJ2-1; v_gene: TRBV7-9; d_gene: NA; CDR3aa: CASSVRSSYNEQFF; CDR3nt: TGTGCCAGCAGTGTTAGAAGCTCCTACAATGAGCAGTTCTTC
abundance: once; j_gene: TRBJ2-1; v_gene: TRBV7-3; d_gene: TRBD1; CDR3aa: CASSLTPQGAYNEQFF; CDR3nt: TGTGCCAGCAGCTTAACCCCTCAGGGGGCCTACAATGAGCAGTTCTTC
abundance: NA; j_gene: TRBJ2-5; v_gene: TRBV6-5; d_gene: TRBD2; CDR3aa: CASSYQRGEKETQYF; CDR3nt: TGTGCCAGCAGTTACCAGCGGGGGGAAAAAGAGACCCAGTACTTC
abundance: once; j_gene: TRBJ2-2; v_gene: TRBV15; d_gene: TRBD1; CDR3aa: CATSRDSPGQGRTGELFF; CDR3nt: TGTGCCACCAGCAGAGATTCCCCTGGACAGGGGAGAACCGGGGAGCTGTTTTTT
abundance: NA; j_gene: TRBJ2-5; v_gene: TRBV4-1; d_gene: TRBD1; CDR3aa: CASSQTSIGTGKETQYF; CDR3nt: TGCGCCAGCAGCCAAACCTCAATTGGGACAGGGAAAGAGACCCAGTACTTC
abundance: NA; j_gene: TRBJ1-5; v_gene: TRBV19; d_gene: TRBD1; CDR3aa: CASSFRRDRGFDQPQHF; CDR3nt: TGTGCCAGTAGTTTTCGGAGGGACAGGGGCTTCGATCAGCCCCAGCATTTT
abundance: NA; j_gene: TRBJ2-1; v_gene: TRBV9; d_gene: TRBD1; CDR3aa: CASSAQGAGYNEQFF; CDR3nt: TGTGCCAGCAGCGCCCAGGGGGCGGGCTACAATGAGCAGTTCTTC
abundance: once; j_gene: TRBJ2-7; v_gene: TRBV10-3; d_gene: NA; CDR3aa: CATYDAALEQYF; CDR3nt: TGTGCCACCTACGATGCAGCGCTCGAGCAGTACTTC
abundance: NA; j_gene: TRBJ1-5; v_gene: TRBV19; d_gene: NA; CDR3aa: CASSLLRQPQHF; CDR3nt: TGTGCCAGTAGTCTTCTTCGGCAGCCCCAGCATTTT
abundance: NA; j_gene: TRBJ2-1; v_gene: TRBV6-6; d_gene: TRBD1; CDR3aa: CASTEKPGQGSHEQFF; CDR3nt: TGTGCCAGCACCGAGAAGCCGGGACAGGGCTCCCATGAGCAGTTCTTC
abundance: once; j_gene: TRBJ1-6; v_gene: TRBV7-2; d_gene: NA; CDR3aa: CASRPTGFSSPLHF; CDR3nt: TGTGCCAGCAGACCAACAGGGTTTAGTTCACCCCTCCACTTT
abundance: once; j_gene: TRBJ1-1; v_gene: TRBV11-2; d_gene: TRBD1; CDR3aa: CASRRYQGAGNTEAFF; CDR3nt: TGTGCCAGCAGACGTTATCAGGGGGCAGGGAACACTGAAGCTTTCTTT
abundance: NA; j_gene: TRBJ2-3; v_gene: TRBV30; d_gene: TRBD1; CDR3aa: CAWSETGLGTDTQYF; CDR3nt: TGTGCCTGGAGTGAGACAGGGTTGGGCACAGATACGCAGTATTTT
abundance: NA; j_gene: TRBJ1-5; v_gene: TRBV6-2/TRBV6-3; d_gene: NA; CDR3aa: CASSSATGGVYNQPQHF; CDR3nt: TGTGCCAGCAGTTCAGCCACAGGCGGCGTTTACAATCAGCCCCAGCATTTT
abundance: NA; j_gene: TRBJ2-7; v_gene: TRBV5-1; d_gene: TRBD2; CDR3aa: CASSLVLAGAYEQYF; CDR3nt: TGCGCCAGCAGCTTGGTACTAGCGGGAGCCTACGAGCAGTACTTC
abundance: NA; j_gene: TRBJ2-7; v_gene: TRBV28; d_gene: NA; CDR3aa: CASSFLTGKARSRGEQYF; CDR3nt: TGTGCCAGCAGTTTCCTAACCGGGAAAGCTCGAAGCCGGGGGGAGCAGTACTTC
abundance: NA; j_gene: TRBJ1-6; v_gene: TRBV6-5; d_gene: NA; CDR3aa: CASKDSSNSPLHF; CDR3nt: TGTGCCAGCAAGGACAGCAGCAATTCACCCCTCCACTTT
abundance: NA; j_gene: TRBJ1-5; v_gene: TRBV24-1; d_gene: NA; CDR3aa: CATRSRGGLDNQPQHF; CDR3nt: TGTGCCACCAGGTCCCGGGGGGGACTGGACAATCAGCCCCAGCATTTT
abundance: NA; j_gene: TRBJ2-2; v_gene: TRBV4-2; d_gene: TRBD2; CDR3aa: CASSQGLAGGLNTGELFF; CDR3nt: TGTGCCAGCAGCCAAGGACTAGCGGGGGGGCTCAACACCGGGGAGCTGTTTTTT
abundance: NA; j_gene: TRBJ1-2; v_gene: TRBV11-2; d_gene: TRBD1; CDR3aa: CASSPEGQGIGGYTF; CDR3nt: TGTGCCAGCAGCCCAGAGGGACAGGGGATCGGAGGCTACACCTTC
abundance: NA; j_gene: TRBJ2-3; v_gene: TRBV5-1; d_gene: NA; CDR3aa: CASSLMTSGYTDTQYF; CDR3nt: TGCGCCAGCAGCTTAATGACTAGTGGGTATACAGACACGCAGTATTTT
abundance: NA; j_gene: TRBJ2-7; v_gene: TRBV30; d_gene: NA; CDR3aa: CAWSVGVRYEQYF; CDR3nt: TGTGCCTGGAGTGTCGGGGTTCGCTACGAGCAGTACTTC
abundance: NA; j_gene: TRBJ1-2; v_gene: TRBV6-1; d_gene: NA; CDR3aa: CASSEAPGDNYGYTF; CDR3nt: TGTGCCAGCAGTGAAGCGCCGGGGGATAACTATGGCTACACCTTC
abundance: NA; j_gene: TRBJ1-2; v_gene: TRBV5-1; d_gene: NA; CDR3aa: CASSFDASTALDYGYTF; CDR3nt: TGCGCCAGCAGCTTTGACGCCTCGACAGCCTTGGACTATGGCTACACCTTC
abundance: NA; j_gene: TRBJ2-1; v_gene: TRBV9; d_gene: NA; CDR3aa: CASRPGLGNEQFF; CDR3nt: TGTGCCAGCAGGCCGGGGTTGGGTAATGAGCAGTTCTTC
abundance: NA; j_gene: TRBJ2-6; v_gene: TRBV28; d_gene: NA; CDR3aa: CASRNGLLSNSGANVLTF; CDR3nt: TGTGCCAGCAGGAACGGACTGCTCTCTAACTCTGGGGCCAACGTCCTGACTTTC
abundance: NA; j_gene: TRBJ1-4; v_gene: TRBV7-8; d_gene: TRBD1; CDR3aa: CASSMGTATNEKLFF; CDR3nt: TGTGCCAGCAGCATGGGGACAGCGACTAATGAAAAACTGTTTTTT
abundance: NA; j_gene: TRBJ1-2; v_gene: TRBV2; d_gene: TRBD1; CDR3aa: CASRVGQGYGYTF; CDR3nt: TGTGCCAGCAGAGTCGGACAGGGCTATGGCTACACCTTC
abundance: NA; j_gene: TRBJ2-5; v_gene: TRBV5-1; d_gene: TRBD2; CDR3aa: CASSYGSLAGGRETQYF; CDR3nt: TGCGCCAGCAGCTACGGATCACTAGCGGGGGGTCGCGAGACCCAGTACTTC
abundance: NA; j_gene: TRBJ1-1; v_gene: TRBV6-5; d_gene: TRBD1; CDR3aa: CASRTGVNTEAFF; CDR3nt: TGTGCCAGCAGGACAGGGGTTAACACTGAAGCTTTCTTT
abundance: NA; j_gene: TRBJ1-2; v_gene: TRBV5-6; d_gene: NA; CDR3aa: CASSSTIYGYTF; CDR3nt: TGTGCCAGCAGCTCAACAATCTATGGCTACACCTTC
abundance: NA; j_gene: TRBJ2-1; v_gene: TRBV29-1; d_gene: NA; CDR3aa: CSVTSWAEQFF; CDR3nt: TGCAGCGTAACTAGCTGGGCTGAGCAGTTCTTC
abundance: NA; j_gene: TRBJ1-5; v_gene: TRBV19; d_gene: NA; CDR3aa: CASSIDPRVSNQPQHF; CDR3nt: TGTGCCAGTAGTATAGATCCCAGGGTAAGCAATCAGCCCCAGCATTTT
abundance: NA; j_gene: TRBJ2-3; v_gene: TRBV2; d_gene: TRBD2; CDR3aa: CARTGGTVTDTQYF; CDR3nt: TGTGCCAGGACGGGGGGGACCGTCACAGATACGCAGTATTTT
abundance: NA; j_gene: TRBJ2-5; v_gene: TRBV18; d_gene: NA; CDR3aa: CASSEAGRRETQYF; CDR3nt: TGTGCCAGCTCCGAGGCGGGGCGGCGAGAGACCCAGTACTTC
abundance: NA; j_gene: TRBJ2-1; v_gene: TRBV5-4; d_gene: NA; CDR3aa: CASSLGAGLTNEQFF; CDR3nt: TGTGCCAGCAGCCTGGGGGCTGGTTTGACGAATGAGCAGTTCTTC
abundance: NA; j_gene: TRBJ2-5; v_gene: TRBV11-2; d_gene: TRBD1; CDR3aa: CASSSRQGLGETQYF; CDR3nt: TGTGCCAGCAGCTCCCGACAGGGGCTGGGTGAGACCCAGTACTTC
abundance: NA; j_gene: TRBJ1-2; v_gene: TRBV7-3; d_gene: NA; CDR3aa: CASSSQGGGNYGYTF; CDR3nt: TGTGCCAGCAGCTCTCAGGGAGGTGGTAACTATGGCTACACCTTC
abundance: NA; j_gene: TRBJ1-4; v_gene: TRBV18; d_gene: NA; CDR3aa: CASSPPGRSNEKLFF; CDR3nt: TGTGCCAGCTCACCACCGGGCAGATCTAATGAAAAACTGTTTTTT
abundance: NA; j_gene: TRBJ1-2; v_gene: TRBV7-2; d_gene: TRBD1; CDR3aa: CASSLGPGGTSNYGYTF; CDR3nt: TGTGCCAGCAGCTTAGGACCAGGGGGCACCTCTAACTATGGCTACACCTTC
abundance: NA; j_gene: TRBJ1-2; v_gene: TRBV6-6; d_gene: NA; CDR3aa: CASSPGKLYGYTF; CDR3nt: TGTGCCAGCAGCCCCGGGAAGCTCTATGGCTACACCTTC
abundance: NA; j_gene: TRBJ2-2; v_gene: TRBV2; d_gene: NA; CDR3aa: CASSKNTGELFF; CDR3nt: TGTGCCAGCAGCAAGAACACCGGGGAGCTGTTTTTT
abundance: NA; j_gene: TRBJ1-5; v_gene: TRBV2; d_gene: NA; CDR3aa: CASRGTTGYQPQHF; CDR3nt: TGTGCCAGCAGAGGAACTACAGGGTATCAGCCCCAGCATTTT
abundance: NA; j_gene: TRBJ2-1; v_gene: TRBV6-6; d_gene: TRBD1; CDR3aa: CASSPGQGVVEQFF; CDR3nt: TGTGCCAGCAGTCCGGGACAGGGAGTCGTTGAGCAGTTCTTC
abundance: NA; j_gene: TRBJ1-5; v_gene: TRBV9; d_gene: NA; CDR3aa: CASSAVGVRGQPQHF; CDR3nt: TGTGCCAGCAGCGCCGTCGGGGTTCGGGGACAGCCCCAGCATTTT
abundance: NA; j_gene: TRBJ2-3; v_gene: TRBV28; d_gene: TRBD2; CDR3aa: CASSLTRGGMVAQYF; CDR3nt: TGTGCCAGCAGTTTAACCCGGGGGGGGATGGTAGCGCAGTATTTT
abundance: NA; j_gene: TRBJ2-3; v_gene: TRBV3-1/TRBV3-2; d_gene: TRBD2; CDR3aa: CASSRETSADTQYF; CDR3nt: TGTGCCAGCAGCCGAGAGACTAGCGCAGATACGCAGTATTTT
abundance: few; j_gene: TRBJ1-6; v_gene: TRBV7-3; d_gene: NA; CDR3aa: CASSLEGGANSPLHF; CDR3nt: TGTGCCAGCAGCTTAGAGGGAGGGGCAAATTCACCCCTCCACTTT